Each of the 25 T cell receptor beta chains below was sequenced from the same sample in a study of blood T cell repertoires in COVID-19. This table comes from immunoSEQ multiplex PCR, and its TCRdb copy is limited to in-frame clones, with some not included. The sample shows roughly 200,000 clones, 82% of them seen only once. Sequences were obtained from PBMCs or T cells enriched from blood (not recorded which). The source is a woman in her sixties with acute COVID-19.

The V and J genes are TRBV5-4 and TRBJ2-5; 13 bases line up with TRBD2. There are 17 residues in the CDR3. Germline V gene lookup returns CDR1 SGHNT and CDR2 YYREEE (reference sequence). With 6 bases clipped from V and 2 bases from J, the junction kept 10 bases outside the gene matches. CDR3 amino acids: CASTLGLAGALQETQYF. The CDR3 DNA is TGTGCCAGCACCCTAGGACTAGCGGGGGCGTTACAAGAGACCCAGTACTTC.

The V call is TRBV7-2, the J call TRBJ2-7; TRBD1 is a possible D gene (5 bases). V lost 4 bases to trimming and J lost 0 bases, with 13 bases between them. Germline lookup yields CDR1 SGHTA and CDR2 FQGNSA. The CDR3 consists of 15 residues. The CDR3 loop reads CASSSQRGGSYEQYV. CDR3 bases: TGTGCCAGCAGCTCTCAAAGGGGCGGCTCCTACGAGCAGTACGTC.

This chain uses TRBV29-1 with TRBJ2-7, with TRBD2 as a possible D gene (5 bases). The CDR3 extends over 11 amino acids. V shed 3 bases and J shed 5 bases, with 8 bases lying between them. The germline V gene encodes CDR1 SQVTM and CDR2 ANQGSEA. CDR3 in DNA: TGCAGCGTTGAGGAGGCCCACGAGCAGTACTTC. It translates to CSVEEAHEQYF.

The count of this clone is one. The V and J genes are TRBV5-4 and TRBJ1-4; D not certain. CDR3 length: 15 residues. Trimming pared 4 bases from V and 5 bases from J, leaving 15 bases between. Germline V gene data show CDR1 as SGHNT and CDR2 as YYREEE (reference sequence). This CDR3 is CASSEAGGTNEKLFF. In DNA, the CDR3 is TGTGCCAGCAGCGAGGCGGGAGGTACGAATGAAAAACTGTTTTTT.

This clone appeared a single time. The V and J genes are TRBV28 and TRBJ1-5; 10 nucleotides align to TRBD1. Germline lookup yields CDR1 MDHEN and CDR2 SYDVKM. V lost 10 bases and J lost 6; bases outside the gene matches: 12. CDR3 length: 15 residues. CDR3 in DNA: TGTGCCATCTTGGGGGGACAGGGGATAACTCAGCCCCAGCATTTT. The encoded protein is CAILGGQGITQPQHF.

J is TRBJ2-2 and V is TRBV11-3; 7 bases line up with TRBD1. The germline V gene encodes CDR1 SGHNT and CDR2 YENEEA. J lost 1 base, V lost 3 bases, and 8 bases had no gene match. The CDR3 has 17 amino acids. The DNA of the CDR3 is TGTGCCAGCAGCTTCGCCGGACAGGATCGGAACACCGGGGAGCTGTTTTTT. Translating gives CASSFAGQDRNTGELFF.

This chain links TRBV7-2 with TRBJ2-7; 10 bases match TRBD2. Germline V gives CDR1 SGHTA, CDR2 FQGNSA. Trimming at V came to 1 base and at J to 5 bases, leaving 8 bases not matched to a gene. The CDR3 runs 16 residues. CDR3 loop: CASSLVSGGAPNEQYV. In DNA form, the CDR3 reads TGTGCCAGCAGCTTAGTAAGCGGGGGGGCCCCCAACGAGCAGTACGTC.

This sequence joins TRBV7-2 and TRBJ2-1, with 9 bases aligning to TRBD1. The CDR3 contains 19 residues. Germline lookup yields CDR1 SGHTA and CDR2 FQGNSA. J lost 8 bases, V lost 5 bases, and 22 bases had no gene match. For the CDR3, the DNA is TGTGCCAGCAGCCATGAGGGTTACTTCCGGGACAGGGTGAGTCATGAGCAGTTCTTC. The encoded protein is CASSHEGYFRDRVSHEQFF.

The chain recombines TRBV21-1 with TRBJ1-1. TRBV21-1 counts as a pseudogene. The CDR3 contains 11 residues. CDR3 in amino acids: CASSKRVRAFF. The CDR3 DNA reads as TGTGCCAGCAGCAAACGGGTACGAGCTTTCTTT.

V is TRBV20-1 and J is TRBJ1-5; D is uncertain. The V gene's germline CDR1 is DFQATT and CDR2 SNEGSKA (reference sequence). Trimming cost V 3 bases and J 0 bases, with 6 bases left between them. The CDR3 covers 13 residues. Written as DNA, the CDR3 is TGCAGTGCTAGTTCCGGTAGCAATCAGCCCCAGCATTTT. Protein sequence: CSASSGSNQPQHF.

The CDR3 region is CSFRTGASYEQYF. The DNA for the CDR3 is TGCAGCTTCCGGACAGGGGCGTCCTACGAGCAGTACTTC. The chain combines TRBV29-1 with TRBJ2-7; TRBD1 agrees at 9 bases. The CDR3 runs to 13 residues. Germline assignment: CDR1 SQVTM and CDR2 ANQGSEA. Trimming cost V 8 bases and J 1 base; bases outside gene matches: 6.

The DNA of the CDR3 is TGCGCCAGCAGCTACCGGACAGGGGACACTGAAGCTTTCTTT. Translated: CASSYRTGDTEAFF. The genes are TRBV4-1 and TRBJ1-1, with TRBD1 matching over 9 bases. Trimming cost V 5 bases and J 3 bases; bases outside gene matches: 4. The CDR3 contains 14 residues. CDR1 and CDR2 (germline): MGHRA, YSYEKL.

The gene calls are TRBV24-1 and TRBJ2-1; possibly TRBD1 for D (6 bases). The germline gives CDR1 KGHDR, CDR2 SFDVKD. The CDR3 totals 15 residues. Trimming removed 7 bases at V and 4 bases at J, with 16 bases between. CDR3 sequence (DNA): TGTGCCACCAGGGCGACAGGTCCACCTTACAATGAGCAGTTCTTC. Its protein is CATRATGPPYNEQFF.

The chain links TRBV19 to TRBJ1-5; 8 nucleotides line up with TRBD1. Germline CDR1 is LNHDA and CDR2 is SQIVND (reference sequence). Trimming removed 6 bases from V and 0 bases from J; junction bases left unmatched: 4. The CDR3 spans 15 residues. CDR3 protein: CASRGQDYSNQPQHF. DNA for the CDR3: TGTGCCAGTAGGGGACAGGACTATAGCAATCAGCCCCAGCATTTT.

This clone was seen a single time. The chain carries TRBV6-5 and TRBJ2-3, with 7 bases aligning to TRBD2. J gave up 0 bases and V 2 bases, and 5 bases lay outside the gene matches. CDR1 is MNHEY, CDR2 SVGAGI, per germline. The CDR3 is 16 residues long. CDR3 loop: CASSYVRTRSTDTQYF. CDR3 coding DNA: TGTGCCAGCAGTTACGTGCGGACTAGAAGCACAGATACGCAGTATTTT.

The genes are TRBV7-2 and TRBJ1-3; D is possibly TRBD1 (6 bases). The ends were cut back, 0 bases at V and 4 bases at J, with 16 bases in the middle. Germline V lookup: CDR1 SGHTA, CDR2 FQGNSA. The CDR3 extends over 17 amino acids. The CDR3 coding sequence is TGTGCCAGCAGCTTAGCGCGAGGGGGGGGAAGCGGAAACACCATATATTTT. Translated: CASSLARGGGSGNTIYF.

The chain carries TRBV10-3 and TRBJ2-3; 16 bases align to TRBD2. Per germline, CDR1 ENHRY and CDR2 SYGVKD. This CDR3 region has 18 residues. The trim removed 6 bases at V and 4 bases at J, leaving 10 bases unmatched. The CDR3 region has the DNA TGTGCCATCAGCCCCCTGGGGACTAGCGGGGGGGCGGCAGATACGCAGTATTTT. Residues: CAISPLGTSGGAADTQYF.

V is TRBV2 and J is TRBJ2-1; tentatively, D is TRBD1 (5 bases). The CDR3 totals 16 residues. Trimming took off 4 bases at V and 0 bases at J, with 13 bases between the two ends. Germline CDR1 is SNHLY and CDR2 is FYNNEI. CDR3 in DNA: TGTGCCAGCAGTGGACTCAGGGAAATCTCCTACAATGAGCAGTTCTTC. It specifies CASSGLREISYNEQFF.

The rearrangement uses TRBV7-7 and TRBJ2-2; the match to TRBD1 covers 7 bases. Trimming at V came to 3 bases and at J to 0 bases, leaving 1 base not matched to a gene. Germline V gene sequence: CDR1 SSHAT, CDR2 FNYEAQ (reference sequence). The CDR3 consists of 15 residues. The CDR3 is CASSFGTANTGELFF. The CDR3 DNA reads TGTGCCAGCAGCTTCGGGACAGCGAACACCGGGGAGCTGTTTTTT.

This chain joins TRBV11-2 and TRBJ2-3; unclear D gene. Germline V CDR1 and CDR2: SGHAT, FQNNGV. Trimming pared 5 bases from V and 2 bases from J, leaving 5 bases between. There are 12 residues in the CDR3. CDR3: CASSPTTDTQYF. The CDR3 DNA is TGTGCCAGCAGCCCTACCACAGATACGCAGTATTTT.

This clone was recorded once. This chain uses TRBV18 with TRBJ2-7; tentatively, D is TRBD2 (6 bases). Germline CDR1 and CDR2: KGHSH and LQKENI. The CDR3 runs to 15 residues. V gave up 6 bases and J gave up 1 base, with 16 bases separating them. The CDR3 sequence: CASSPGAGLSYEQYF. CDR3 nucleotide sequence: TGTGCCAGCTCCCCCGGGGCGGGACTTTCCTACGAGCAGTACTTC.

V gene TRBV6-6 combines with J gene TRBJ2-3; the match to TRBD1 covers 9 bases. V was clipped by 5 bases and J by 2 bases; unmatched bases: 14. The CDR3 spans 18 residues. The V gene's germline CDR1 is MNHNY and CDR2 SVGAGI (reference sequence). The CDR3 protein is CASSPLGQGLLLTDTQYF. CDR3 DNA sequence: TGTGCCAGCAGTCCTCTCGGACAGGGGCTCCTACTCACAGATACGCAGTATTTT.

The genes are TRBV27 and TRBJ1-4; D is perhaps TRBD1 (6 bases). The length of the CDR3 is 15 residues. CDR1 is MNHEY, CDR2 SMNVEV, per germline (reference sequence). Trimming removed 2 bases from V and 11 bases from J, with 18 bases in between. The CDR3 region has the DNA TGTGCCAGCAGTTTAGATGCAGGGGAACGTAGGAAACTGTTTTTT. Amino acids: CASSLDAGERRKLFF.

This chain joins TRBV5-1 and TRBJ2-5; TRBD1 is a possible D gene (6 bases). This CDR3 is 17 amino acids long. V was trimmed by 0 bases and J by 2 bases, leaving 17 bases between them. Germline V gene sequence: CDR1 SGHRS, CDR2 YFSETQ. CDR3 protein: CASSLAAAGDSQETQYF. CDR3 bases: TGCGCCAGCAGCTTGGCCGCAGCAGGGGATTCGCAAGAGACCCAGTACTTC.

The J gene is TRBJ2-7, the V gene TRBV12-3 or TRBV12-4, with a tentative D call TRBD1 (6 bases). The V end lost 6 bases, the J end lost 2 bases, and 11 bases lay between the germline ends. This CDR3 has 13 residues. CDR3 loop: CASRPDSPYEQYF. For the CDR3, the DNA is TGTGCCAGCAGGCCGGACAGCCCCTACGAGCAGTACTTC.